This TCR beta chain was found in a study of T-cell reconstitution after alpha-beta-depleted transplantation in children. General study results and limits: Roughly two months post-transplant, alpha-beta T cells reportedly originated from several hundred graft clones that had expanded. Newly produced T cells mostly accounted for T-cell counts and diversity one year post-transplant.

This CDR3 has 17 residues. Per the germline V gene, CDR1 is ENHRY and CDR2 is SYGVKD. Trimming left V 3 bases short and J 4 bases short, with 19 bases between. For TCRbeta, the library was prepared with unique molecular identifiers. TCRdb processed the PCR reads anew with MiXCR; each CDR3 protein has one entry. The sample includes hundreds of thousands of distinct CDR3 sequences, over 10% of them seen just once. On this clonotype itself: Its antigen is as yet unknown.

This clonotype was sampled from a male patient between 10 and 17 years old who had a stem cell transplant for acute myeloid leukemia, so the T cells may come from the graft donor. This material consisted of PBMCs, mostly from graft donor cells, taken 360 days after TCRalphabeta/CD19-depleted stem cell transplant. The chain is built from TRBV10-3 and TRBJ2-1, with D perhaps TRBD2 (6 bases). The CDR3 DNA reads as TGTGCCATCAGTGACGTGGACCGGCCTGGGAGGTACAATGAGCAGTTCTTC. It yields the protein CAISDVDRPGRYNEQFF.